Each of the 28 T cell receptor beta chains below was sequenced from the same sample in a study of vaccination and CD4 T cells after COVID-19. Sequencing of the DNA from cultured CD4+ T cells was carried out with the Oncomine TCR Beta short-read assay. MiXCR, run by TCRdb on the PCR reads, gives a single entry per CDR3 protein. Here the sample spans over 13,000 distinct CDR3 sequences, around 53% being singletons. Stated treatment: roughly 10-day PBMC culture with coronavirus spike peptide pools or control peptides (ViraFEST assay). Their recognized antigens are unknown. Sequencing was done on a sample of CD4+ T cells from blood, cultured in vitro. These receptors all come from a human donor who had recovered from COVID-19.

This clonotype was observed a few times. The genes are TRBV19 and TRBJ1-2; 7 nucleotides agree with TRBD1. This CDR3 spans 15 amino acids. V dropped 3 bases and J dropped 4; count of bases not matched to a gene: 8. The V gene's germline CDR1 is LNHDA and CDR2 SQIVND (reference sequence). The CDR3 DNA sequence: TGTGCCAGTAGTATCGGGGGACAGCCTACCTATGGCTACACCTTC. This codes for CASSIGGQPTYGYTF. Full variable domain (missing parts from reference TRBV19 and TRBJ1-2): DGGITQSPKYLFRKEGQNVTLSCEQNLNHDAMYWYRQDPGQGLRLIYYSQIVNDFQKGDIAEGYSVSREKKESFPLTVTSAQKNPTAFYLCASSIGGQPTYGYTFGSGTRLTVV.

The rearrangement joins TRBV6-5 to TRBJ1-1, with a possible D match to TRBD1 (5 bases). This CDR3 comprises 16 residues. Germline V gene lookup returns CDR1 MNHEY and CDR2 SVGAGI. Trimming cost V 2 bases and J 0 bases, with 13 bases left between them. The CDR3 here is CASSYRSTALNTEAFF. The DNA for the CDR3 is TGTGCCAGCAGTTACCGCTCGACAGCCTTGAACACTGAAGCTTTCTTT.

The chain couples TRBV11-1 to TRBJ2-7; D not certain. The CDR3 contains 12 residues. Germline CDR1 reads SGHAT; CDR2 reads FQDESV (reference sequence). The V end was cut by 0 bases, the J end by 4 bases, with 4 bases between. CDR3 amino acids: CASSLAAYEQYF. The DNA of the CDR3 is TGTGCCAGCAGCTTAGCGGCTTACGAGCAGTACTTC. Variable domain in full (rest from reference TRBV11-1 and TRBJ2-7): EAEVAQSPRYKITEKSQAVAFWCDPISGHATLYWYRQILGQGPELLVQFQDESVVDDSQLPKDRFSAERLKGVDSTLKIQPAELGDSAMYLCASSLAAYEQYFGPGTRLTVT.

V is TRBV20-1 and J is TRBJ2-5, with D possibly matching TRBD1 (6 bases). With 6 bases removed from V and 5 bases from J, the gap between germline ends came to 16 bases. The germline CDR1 and CDR2 sequences are DFQATT and SNEGSKA (reference sequence). The CDR3 totals 13 residues. The CDR3 is CSAVRGIGETQYF. For the CDR3, the DNA is TGCAGTGCAGTCAGGGGTATTGGGGAGACCCAGTACTTC.

This clonotype has only a few counts. The chain recombines TRBV30 with TRBJ1-1, with TRBD1 as a possible D gene (5 bases). This CDR3 spans 13 amino acids. Germline loops: CDR1 GTSNPN, CDR2 SVGIG (reference sequence). With 1 base removed from V and 0 bases from J, the gap between germline ends came to 6 bases. The CDR3 bases are TGTGCCTGGAGTGGACAGATGAACACTGAAGCTTTCTTT. Encoded protein: CAWSGQMNTEAFF.

The chain employs TRBV6-1 and TRBJ1-3, with 10 bases matching TRBD1. V gave up 8 bases and J gave up 3 bases; unmatched junction bases: 7. The CDR3 is made up of 15 amino acids. The germline V gene encodes CDR1 MNHNS and CDR2 SASEGT. The CDR3, as DNA: TGTGCCAGCTCACGACAGGGGGCTGATGGAAACACCATATATTTT. Encoded protein: CASSRQGADGNTIYF.

The chain combines TRBV6-1 with TRBJ1-1; D is ambiguous. The CDR3 has 14 amino acids. Trimming stripped 6 bases from V and 0 bases from J, with 11 bases between. The germline V gene encodes CDR1 MNHNS and CDR2 SASEGT. The CDR3 DNA sequence: TGTGCCAGCAGACTGTCAGCGTTGAACACTGAAGCTTTCTTT. Translating gives CASRLSALNTEAFF.

The chain joins TRBV10-3 to TRBJ2-7; 9 bases agree with TRBD1. Germline assignment: CDR1 ENHRY and CDR2 SYGVKD. This CDR3 contains 16 residues. Losses at the gene ends were 1 base for V and 4 bases for J; bases not matched to a gene: 8. CDR3 loop: CAISEWGTGKAYEQYF. For the CDR3, the DNA is TGTGCCATCAGTGAGTGGGGGACAGGGAAGGCTTACGAGCAGTACTTC.

This clonotype has only a few counts. J is TRBJ1-2 and V is TRBV7-8; maybe TRBD1 (6 bases). Germline CDR1 reads SGHVS; CDR2 reads FQNEAQ. V shed 1 base and J shed 1 base, with 16 bases lying between them. This CDR3 spans 17 amino acids. This CDR3 is CASSLVGAAGSNYGYTF. CDR3 bases: TGTGCCAGCAGCTTAGTGGGGGCAGCCGGAAGTAACTATGGCTACACCTTC.

This chain connects TRBV7-9 to TRBJ1-2; a possible D gene is TRBD1 (5 bases). The CDR3 totals 12 residues. The V gene's germline CDR1 is SEHNR and CDR2 FQNEAQ (reference sequence). Trimming removed 6 bases at V and 8 bases at J, with 13 bases between. The CDR3 here is CASSYDSVGYTF. As DNA, the CDR3 is TGTGCCAGCAGTTACGACAGCGTGGGCTACACCTTC.

The V call is TRBV11-3, the J call TRBJ2-1; D might be TRBD1 (6 bases). The germline CDR1 and CDR2 sequences are SGHNT and YENEEA. The V end was cut by 3 bases, the J end by 7 bases, with 16 bases between. This CDR3 is built from 15 residues. This chain's CDR3 is CASSLRQGPANEQFF. The CDR3 DNA reads TGTGCCAGCAGCTTGAGGCAGGGGCCGGCGAATGAGCAGTTCTTC. The whole variable domain, remainder taken from reference TRBV11-3 and TRBJ2-1, is EAGVVQSPRYKIIEKKQPVAFWCNPISGHNTLYWYLQNLGQGPELLIRYENEEAVDDSQLPKDRFSAERLKGVDSTLKIQPAELGDSAVYLCASSLRQGPANEQFFGPGTRLTVL.

The chain has TRBV28 and TRBJ1-5; D is uncertain. The V gene's germline CDR1 is MDHEN and CDR2 SYDVKM. V gave up 1 base and J gave up 5 bases, with 6 bases separating them. The CDR3 totals 13 residues. The chain's CDR3 is CASSLSYYQPQHF. The CDR3 nucleotides read TGTGCCAGCAGTTTATCATATTATCAGCCCCAGCATTTT.

This chain joins TRBV7-2 and TRBJ1-2; D remains ambiguous. CDR1 and CDR2 (germline): SGHTA, FQGNSA. Trimming left V 5 bases short and J 8 bases short, with 15 bases between. The length of the CDR3 is 13 residues. CDR3 amino acids: CASSDQVIAGYTF. The CDR3 DNA reads as TGTGCCAGCAGCGATCAAGTCATCGCGGGCTACACCTTC.

V is TRBV29-1 and J is TRBJ1-1; no reliable D call. V was pared by 3 bases and J by 1 base, with 3 bases between. CDR1 SQVTM and CDR2 ANQGSEA come from the germline V gene. CDR3 size: 11 residues. The chain's CDR3 is CSVDRNTEAFF. DNA of the CDR3: TGCAGCGTTGACAGGAACACTGAAGCTTTCTTT.

This clonotype was observed a handful of times. The chain employs TRBV30 and TRBJ1-2, with 7 positions matching TRBD1. CDR3 length equals 14 residues. Per the germline V gene, CDR1 is GTSNPN and CDR2 is SVGIG (reference sequence). V lost 0 bases, J lost 6 bases, and 7 bases stayed unmatched. CDR3: CAWSVFLGGNGYTF. CDR3 coding DNA: TGTGCCTGGAGTGTTTTCTTAGGGGGCAATGGCTACACCTTC.

There are a few counts of this clonotype. The V gene is TRBV6-5, the J gene TRBJ1-1; D is ambiguous. The CDR3 extends over 13 amino acids. The germline CDR1 and CDR2 sequences are MNHEY and SVGAGI. With 1 base removed from V and 3 bases from J, the gap between germline ends came to 6 bases. CDR3 residues: CASSYLQYTEAFF. CDR3 sequence (DNA): TGTGCCAGCAGTTACTTGCAGTACACTGAAGCTTTCTTT.

This clonotype was observed a handful of times. The V call is TRBV6-1, the J call TRBJ1-2; D is ambiguous. CDR3 length equals 15 residues. Between the trimmed V and J ends, which lost 2 bases and 0 bases, there was a span of 10 bases. Germline V gene lookup returns CDR1 MNHNS and CDR2 SASEGT. The CDR3 reads CASSERAPSNYGYTF. The CDR3 DNA reads TGTGCCAGCAGTGAAAGGGCCCCCTCTAACTATGGCTACACCTTC.

The chain employs TRBV11-3 and TRBJ1-2; 7 bases line up with TRBD1. The V gene end was trimmed by 0 bases and the J gene end by 8 bases; junction bases not matched to a gene: 12. Germline V gene lookup returns CDR1 SGHNT and CDR2 YENEEA. The CDR3 has 16 amino acids. CDR3 bases: TGTGCCAGCAGCTTAGAGGGTAGAGGGGGCGTTTACGGCTACACCTTC. Its protein is CASSLEGRGGVYGYTF.

CDR3 nucleotides: TGCAGTGCCCTAAGGACAGGGGTCATGGAGACCCAGTACTTC. This encodes CSALRTGVMETQYF. V gene TRBV20-1 combines with J gene TRBJ2-5; 9 bases line up with TRBD1. The junction had 10 bases not matched to a gene; V was cut back by 6 bases and J by 5 bases. Germline values: CDR1 DFQATT, CDR2 SNEGSKA (reference sequence). The CDR3 consists of 14 residues.

The chain is built from TRBV6-1 and TRBJ2-7, with D tentatively TRBD2 (5 bases). The CDR3 spans 11 residues. Germline loops: CDR1 MNHNS, CDR2 SASEGT. The V end lost 7 bases, the J end lost 2 bases, and 6 bases lay between the germline ends. The CDR3 protein is CASKGAYEQYF. The DNA of the CDR3 is TGTGCCAGCAAGGGAGCCTACGAGCAGTACTTC.

The chain links TRBV19 to TRBJ1-3; 7 bases align to TRBD1. V was clipped by 5 bases and J by 0 bases; unmatched bases: 10. Germline-derived CDR1 and CDR2 are LNHDA and SQIVND (reference sequence). This CDR3 has 17 amino acids. The CDR3 DNA is TGTGCCAGTAGTCATCCGGGACAGCAGGGCTCTGGAAACACCATATATTTT. Translated: CASSHPGQQGSGNTIYF.

This sequence joins TRBV20-1 and TRBJ2-3; 13 positions agree with TRBD2. The CDR3 is 16 amino acids. Per the germline V gene, CDR1 is DFQATT and CDR2 is SNEGSKA (reference sequence). V was pared by 2 bases and J by 4 bases, with 6 bases of the junction left unmatched. The CDR3 here is CSARRTSGSISDTQYF. CDR3 in DNA: TGCAGTGCTAGACGGACTAGCGGGAGTATCTCAGATACGCAGTATTTT.

This chain uses TRBV7-3 with TRBJ2-1; 9 nucleotides match TRBD2. V gave up 5 bases and J gave up 8 bases; unmatched junction bases: 16. Germline V gene sequence: CDR1 SGHTA, CDR2 FQGTGA. The CDR3 spans 17 residues. CDR3 sequence (DNA): TGTGCCAGCAGCCCTCGCGCGGGAGGGGTGGGACAATATGAGCAGTTCTTC. This codes for CASSPRAGGVGQYEQFF.

This clonotype was observed a few times. The chain links TRBV15 to TRBJ2-3, with 8 bases aligning to TRBD2. The CDR3 is made up of 14 amino acids. Germline values: CDR1 LNHNV, CDR2 YYDKDF (reference sequence). V dropped 0 bases and J dropped 12; count of bases not matched to a gene: 8. In DNA form, the CDR3 reads TGTGCCACCAGCAGAGATGGGGCGGGGGGCCTTCAGTATTTT. Its translation: CATSRDGAGGLQYF. Full variable domain (rest looked up from reference TRBV15 and TRBJ2-3): DAMVIQNPRYQVTQFGKPVTLSCSQTLNHNVMYWYQQKSSQAPKLLFHYYDKDFNNEADTPDNFQSRRPNTSFCFLDIRSPGLGDTAMYLCATSRDGAGGLQYFGPGTRLTVL.

This clonotype came up a few times. The chain has TRBV18 and TRBJ2-7, with D tentatively TRBD1 (6 bases). V was pared by 3 bases and J by 2 bases, with 11 bases between. The CDR3 has 14 amino acids. CDR1 and CDR2 from the germline V gene are KGHSH and LQKENI. The CDR3 is CASSPGTSAYEQYF. The CDR3 bases are TGTGCCAGCTCACCCGGGACATCAGCCTACGAGCAGTACTTC. Using reference TRBV18 and TRBJ2-7 for the parts outside the CDR3, the full variable domain is NAGVMQNPRHLVRRRGQEARLRCSPMKGHSHVYWYRQLPEEGLKFMVYLQKENIIDESGMPKERFSAEFPKEGPSILRIQQVVRGDSAAYFCASSPGTSAYEQYFGPGTRLTVT.

This clonotype has just a few counts. The chain joins TRBV7-8 to TRBJ2-7; the match to TRBD1 covers 7 bases. The V segment lost 4 bases and the J segment 2 bases; nucleotides outside the gene matches: 5. The germline gives CDR1 SGHVS, CDR2 FQNEAQ. The CDR3 spans 14 residues. The CDR3 region is CASSSTGIAYEQYF. The CDR3 coding sequence is TGTGCCAGCAGCTCGACAGGGATTGCCTACGAGCAGTACTTC. Variable domain in full (rest from reference TRBV7-8 and TRBJ2-7): GAGVSQSPRYKVAKRGQDVALRCDPISGHVSLFWYQQALGQGPEFLTYFQNEAQLDKSGLPSDRFFAERPEGSVSTLKIQRTQQEDSAVYLCASSSTGIAYEQYFGPGTRLTVT.

This clonotype was seen a few times. This rearrangement joins TRBV20-1 to TRBJ1-1; D not certain. The germline CDR1 and CDR2 sequences are DFQATT and SNEGSKA (reference sequence). V was pared by 0 bases and J by 1 base, with 12 bases between. The length of the CDR3 is 15 residues. CDR3 in amino acids: CSARDGVRGNTEAFF. The CDR3 nucleotides read TGCAGTGCTAGAGACGGGGTACGGGGGAACACTGAAGCTTTCTTT.

The table lists this clonotype with a few counts. The CDR3 sequence is CASSLNAGAEAFF. DNA for the CDR3: TGTGCCAGCAGTTTGAATGCGGGCGCTGAAGCTTTCTTT. The chain has TRBV28 and TRBJ1-1, with D unclear. The germline CDR1 and CDR2 sequences are MDHEN and SYDVKM. V gave up 3 bases and J gave up 6 bases, with 11 bases separating them. The CDR3 has 13 residues.